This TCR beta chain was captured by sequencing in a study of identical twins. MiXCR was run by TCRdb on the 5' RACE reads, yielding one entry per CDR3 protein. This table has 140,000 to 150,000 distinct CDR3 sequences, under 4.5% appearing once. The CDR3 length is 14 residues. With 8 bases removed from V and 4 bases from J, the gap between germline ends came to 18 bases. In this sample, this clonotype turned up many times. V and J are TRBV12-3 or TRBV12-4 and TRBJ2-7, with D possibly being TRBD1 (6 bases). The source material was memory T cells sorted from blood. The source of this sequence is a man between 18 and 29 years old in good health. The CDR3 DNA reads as TGTGCCAGCGCCCGAGGGCAGGGGCAATACGAGCAGTACTTC. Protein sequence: CASARGQGQYEQYF.